The following is a TCR beta chain sequence with its context. Its antigen is not yet known. Base qualities are missing; no much larger clone stands one base away. To estimate absolute template abundance from read counts, synthetic TCR analog templates were spiked into each PCR. The immunoSEQ assay used bias-controlled V and J gene primers to amplify TCRbeta CDR3 regions from genomic DNA. Sequencing of rearranged TCRbeta segments was done at approximately 20X coverage. As for the authors' bioinformatics: Clustering was used to correct sequencing errors, and CDR3s were annotated against IMGT to assign V, D and J genes. Only productive TCRbeta rearrangements were used in downstream analyses, excluding out-of-frame or stop-codon sequences. Clonality was computed as one minus Shannon entropy normalized by the log of the number of unique productive sequences. Fisher's exact test with Benjamini-Hochberg correction, using a cutoff of adjusted p below 0.01, was how clones that differed between time points or between blood and tumor were identified. TCRdb obtained this table from immuneACCESS and retained in-frame rearrangements with V and J assigned. These tables miss some clones; where compared with another copy, unresolved V genes account for less than half of the shortfall, and the remainder is unexplained. That table is the source of V, J and clone size, and D and trimming were worked out from the DNA. The sample table holds more than 90,000 clones, of which around 90% were seen once. The ten largest account for 1.5% to 2.5% of the sample.

The time point label corresponds to: pretreatment peripheral blood. The cohort comprised about 30 patients with locally advanced or metastatic urothelial carcinoma treated at Memorial Sloan Kettering on a trial protocol. Peripheral blood mononuclear cells were collected pretreatment and during treatment, with between 1 and 8 total time points obtained per patient. The Qiagen DNeasy Blood extraction kit was used to purify genomic DNA from total PBMCs and tumor samples. PBMCs were collected pretreatment and during treatment and were isolated and stored as previously described. This specimen belongs to a study of PD-L1 blockade in urothelial cancer (TCRdb year 2017). About the investigation overall: Every patient began therapy in the mid-2010s and was given atezolizumab 1,200 mg intravenously every 3 weeks. An exploratory multi-omic analysis was conducted of the somatic, immune and clinical correlates of response to PD-L1 blockade with atezolizumab in urothelial cancer. Blood samples were analyzed at two time points: 3 weeks after treatment start (second dose) and 6 weeks after treatment start. Durable clinical benefit was achieved by nine patients but not by the remaining 20. Durable clinical benefit was defined as a progression-free survival longer than 6 months, and TCR features were additionally tested against progression-free survival and overall survival. Under 30 patients had pretreatment blood TCR-seq, approximately 24 had at least one posttreatment blood collection, and approximately 24 had tumor TCR-seq. Patients had an ECOG performance status of 0 or 1 and had received between 0 and 3 prior chemotherapy regimens. Pretreatment tumor samples and matched peripheral blood, collected serially before and after atezolizumab treatment, underwent TCR sequencing. Whole exome sequencing and RNA sequencing of pretreatment tumors were performed alongside TCR sequencing in the same patients. Blood samples gave a median of around 140,000 T cells and tens of thousands of unique TCRs, with a median clonality of approximately 0.078. About 90% of the roughly 29 patients were identified as males with urothelial cancer of bladder origin, and a prior smoking history was reported by 18 of 29 patients.

Including cysteine and phenylalanine, the CDR3 has 12 amino acids. The entry retains the CDR3 DNA only, 36 bases that are in frame from base 1. Trimming takes 6 bases off V and 8 bases off J; junction bases not matched to a gene: 4. The CDR1 and CDR2 encoded by the germline V gene are ENHRY and SYGVKD. The research as a whole found: Patients with durable benefit showed greater expansion of tumor-associated TCR clones in peripheral blood 3 weeks after starting treatment (n ≈ 22, p = 0.022). A pretreatment peripheral blood TCR clonality below the median was linked to improved progression-free and overall survival. Small sample size (n ≈ 29) and many exploratory analyses mean the results are intended to be hypothesis-generating.

Rearrangement joined TRBV10-3 to TRBJ1-2, and TRBD1 aligns with 9 junction nucleotides. This clonotype was obtained from a man in his sixties with urothelial cancer. The specimen was PBMCs, collected around atezolizumab (anti-PD-L1) treatment. The DNA sequence reads TGTGCCATCAGAACCACAGGGGGCGGCTACACCTTC. This is translated as CAIRTTGGGYTF.